What follows are 21 T cell receptor beta chains derived from one specimen sequenced in a study of shared clonotypes between healthy human individuals. Cells designated naive CD8 were CD45RO-negative and were positively selected for CCR7, with terminally differentiated effector memory CD45RA+ cells excluded. The data were produced by immunoSEQ multiplex PCR, yet TCRdb's version contains in-frame clones alone and is incomplete. In the table there are about 700,000 clones, roughly nine tenths of which are singletons. Sequencing input: naive CD8+ T cells sorted from blood. These TCRs come from a man aged 25 to 45 in good health.

CDR3 bases: TGTGCCACCACCCTTCTTGGGAGCAACACCGGGGAGCTGTTTTTT. It codes for CATTLLGSNTGELFF. The rearrangement uses TRBV15 and TRBJ2-2, with D perhaps TRBD2 (5 bases). The length of the CDR3 is 15 residues. Trimming stripped 7 bases from V and 2 bases from J, with 14 bases between. Germline assignment: CDR1 LNHNV and CDR2 YYDKDF (reference sequence).

The chain combines TRBV6-1 with TRBJ2-7; 7 bases map to TRBD2. Trimming cost V 4 bases and J 0 bases; bases outside gene matches: 6. CDR3 size: 15 residues. CDR1 is MNHNS, CDR2 SASEGT, per germline. The CDR3 region has the DNA TGTGCCAGCAGTGGGGTGGCGGGAGCCTCCTACGAGCAGTACTTC. Its translation is CASSGVAGASYEQYF.

This clone appeared once. The chain combines TRBV6-4 with TRBJ2-1; D call uncertain. Deletions cut 4 bases from V and 8 bases from J, with 12 bases between. CDR1 is MRHNA, CDR2 SNTAGT, per germline. The length of the CDR3 is 13 residues. The CDR3 loop reads CASSVGNSDEQFF. The CDR3 DNA reads TGTGCCAGCAGTGTTGGGAACAGTGATGAGCAGTTCTTC.

This chain uses TRBV13 with TRBJ2-6; D might be TRBD1 (5 bases). Trimming took 8 bases from V and 0 from J, leaving 11 bases between them. CDR1 and CDR2 from the germline V gene are PRHDT and FYEKMQ (reference sequence). This CDR3 region has 15 residues. Here the CDR3 reads CASHRQNSGANVLTF. In nucleotides, the CDR3 is TGTGCCAGCCACCGACAGAACTCTGGGGCCAACGTCCTGACTTTC.

This chain joins TRBV5-5 and TRBJ2-3; D not resolved. Germline V gives CDR1 SGHKS, CDR2 YYEKEE (reference sequence). V shed 4 bases and J shed 6 bases, with 18 bases lying between them. This CDR3 comprises 15 residues. This CDR3 reads CASSLEEPKVDTQYF. DNA of the CDR3: TGTGCCAGCAGCCTCGAGGAACCTAAAGTGGATACGCAGTATTTT.

This clone was counted between two and nine times. The chain links TRBV30 to TRBJ1-4; 11 bases map to TRBD1. The trim removed 1 base at V and 3 bases at J, leaving 4 bases unmatched. Germline-derived CDR1 and CDR2 are GTSNPN and SVGIG (reference sequence). The CDR3 extends over 16 amino acids. For the CDR3, the DNA is TGTGCCTGGAGTGCTGGGACAGGGGGACCTAATGAAAAACTGTTTTTT. Its protein product is CAWSAGTGGPNEKLFF.

This chain connects TRBV19 to TRBJ2-3, with D uncertain. V shed 1 base and J shed 5 bases, with 7 bases lying between them. The V gene's germline CDR1 is LNHDA and CDR2 SQIVND (reference sequence). The CDR3 length is 13 residues. The CDR3 spells CASSIGLLDTQYF. The CDR3 DNA reads as TGTGCCAGTAGTATAGGGTTACTAGATACGCAGTATTTT.

The gene calls are TRBV9 and TRBJ2-7; 9 nucleotides line up with TRBD1. The V gene's germline CDR1 is SGDLS and CDR2 YYNGEE. Losses at the gene ends were 4 bases for V and 6 bases for J; bases not matched to a gene: 14. The CDR3 has 16 residues. CDR3 coding DNA: TGTGCCAGCAGCCCGGGGACAGGGTTCGGTCTACGCGAGCAGTACTTC. It specifies CASSPGTGFGLREQYF.

This chain links TRBV11-3 with TRBJ2-3; TRBD1 is a possible D gene (6 bases). CDR1 is SGHNT and CDR2 is YENEEA in the germline V gene. The CDR3 spans 12 residues. V shed 5 bases and J shed 8 bases, with 11 bases lying between them. DNA for the CDR3: TGTGCCAGCAGCCCATTAGGGGGTACGCAGTATTTT. Residues: CASSPLGGTQYF.

The gene calls are TRBV28 and TRBJ1-3, with 8 bases fitting TRBD1. Germline V gene sequence: CDR1 MDHEN, CDR2 SYDVKM. The junction had 5 bases not matched to a gene; V was cut back by 4 bases and J by 0 bases. CDR3 length: 16 amino acids. The CDR3 nucleotides are TGTGCCAGCAGTTCCGGGACAGGACACTCTGGAAACACCATATATTTT. Its protein product is CASSSGTGHSGNTIYF. Complete variable domain (other parts from reference TRBV28 and TRBJ1-3): DVKVTQSSRYLVKRTGEKVFLECVQDMDHENMFWYRQDPGLGLRLIYFSYDVKMKEKGDIPEGYSVSREKKERFSLILESASTNQTSMYLCASSSGTGHSGNTIYFGEGSWLTVV.

In the case of this clone: Distinct nucleotide sequences in the sample also encode this CDR3. This chain links TRBV7-9 with TRBJ1-4; no reliable D call. The germline V gene encodes CDR1 SEHNR and CDR2 FQNEAQ (reference sequence). The CDR3 is 12 amino acids. The V gene lost 1 base and the J gene lost 8 bases, with 5 bases spanning the gap. The DNA of the CDR3 is TGTGCCAGCAGCTTAGGTCGCGAAAAACTGTTTTTT. It is translated as CASSLGREKLFF.

The J gene is TRBJ2-7, the V gene TRBV6-6; possibly TRBD1 or TRBD2 for D (5 bases each). V lost 5 bases, J lost 5 bases, and 19 bases lay in between. Looked up from germline, CDR1 is MNHNY and CDR2 is SVGAGI (reference sequence). There are 15 residues in the CDR3. CDR3 loop: CASSHRGYEGNEQYF. CDR3 DNA sequence: TGTGCCAGCAGTCACCGCGGTTACGAGGGGAACGAGCAGTACTTC.

The chain carries TRBV5-6 and TRBJ2-1; no firm D call. The CDR3 has 16 amino acids. Germline V gene lookup returns CDR1 SGHDT and CDR2 YYEEEE. The V end lost 1 base, the J end lost 0 bases, and 11 bases lay between the germline ends. This CDR3 is CASSLIEFSSYNEQFF. The CDR3 region has the DNA TGTGCCAGCAGCTTGATCGAATTTAGCTCCTACAATGAGCAGTTCTTC.

The V call is TRBV2, the J call TRBJ2-3, with 10 nucleotides matching TRBD2. V dropped 7 bases and J dropped 5; count of bases not matched to a gene: 15. The CDR3 is 17 residues long. Germline CDR1 and CDR2: SNHLY and FYNNEI. CDR3 nucleotide sequence: TGTGCCAGCACCGACGGCCGGGCTAGCGGGAGTGGAGATACGCAGTATTTT. Its translation: CASTDGRASGSGDTQYF.

This rearrangement joins TRBV7-9 to TRBJ2-6, with D tentatively TRBD1 or TRBD2 (5 bases each). Looked up from germline, CDR1 is SEHNR and CDR2 is FQNEAQ (reference sequence). Between the trimmed V and J ends, which lost 1 base and 4 bases, there was a span of 20 bases. This CDR3 has 19 residues. CDR3 coding DNA: TGTGCCAGCAGCTTAGTGAGCGCTGGGACCCTCAGGGGGGCCAACGTCCTGACTTTC. As protein: CASSLVSAGTLRGANVLTF.

The chain employs TRBV30 and TRBJ1-5; D is unresolved. CDR3 length: 12 residues. Germline loops: CDR1 GTSNPN, CDR2 SVGIG (reference sequence). The V gene lost 1 base and the J gene lost 3 bases, with 4 bases spanning the gap. The CDR3 DNA reads as TGTGCCTGGAGTGCCTACAATCAGCCCCAGCATTTT. It translates to CAWSAYNQPQHF.

The chain carries TRBV5-1 and TRBJ2-2; TRBD2 might be the D (5 bases). The CDR3 runs 16 residues. The V gene's germline CDR1 is SGHRS and CDR2 YFSETQ. Trimming cost V 4 bases and J 1 base, with 14 bases left between them. CDR3 residues: CASSAFGRVNTGELFF. The CDR3 DNA reads as TGCGCCAGCAGCGCGTTCGGGCGGGTGAACACCGGGGAGCTGTTTTTT.

This sequence joins TRBV27 and TRBJ2-7, with 10 nucleotides matching TRBD2. Germline V lookup: CDR1 MNHEY, CDR2 SMNVEV (reference sequence). V lost 6 bases, J lost 3 bases, and 8 bases stayed unmatched. CDR3 size: 15 residues. As DNA, the CDR3 is TGTGCCAGCAGACAAGAGGGACTAGCGAGCTACGAGCAGTACTTC. This sequence encodes CASRQEGLASYEQYF.

This CDR3 reads CASSPRGQLSSGANVLTF. For the CDR3, the DNA is TGTGCCAGCAGTCCCCGGGGACAACTGTCCTCTGGGGCCAACGTCCTGACTTTC. The rearrangement links TRBV27 to TRBJ2-6, with a weak D call TRBD1 (6 bases). This CDR3 contains 18 residues. Germline V gene data show CDR1 as MNHEY and CDR2 as SMNVEV (reference sequence). With 5 bases removed from V and 0 bases from J, the gap between germline ends came to 17 bases. Using reference TRBV27 and TRBJ2-6 for the parts outside the CDR3, the full variable domain is EAQVTQNPRYLITVTGKKLTVTCSQNMNHEYMSWYRQDPGLGLRQIYYSMNVEVTDKGDVPEGYKVSRKEKRNFPLILESPSPNQTSLYFCASSPRGQLSSGANVLTFGAGSRLTVL.

The V and J genes are TRBV9 and TRBJ1-5; D is perhaps TRBD1 (6 bases). V lost 0 bases and J lost 0, with 7 bases in between. The CDR3 has 15 amino acids. CDR1 and CDR2 (germline): SGDLS, YYNGEE. The CDR3 DNA reads as TGTGCCAGCAGCGTAGGGGACAATAGCAATCAGCCCCAGCATTTT. Protein sequence: CASSVGDNSNQPQHF.

This chain links TRBV6-6 with TRBJ2-7; 7 bases map to TRBD1. The ends lost 6 bases at V and 6 bases at J; junction bases unmatched: 14. CDR3 size: 15 residues. Germline CDR1 is MNHNY and CDR2 is SVGAGI (reference sequence). CDR3: CASSSLVPQGSEQYF. CDR3 bases: TGTGCCAGCAGCTCCCTGGTCCCACAGGGGAGCGAGCAGTACTTC.